A selection of T cell receptor beta chains follows, all from one sample in a study of vaccination effects on CD4 cells after COVID-19. Produced via immunoSEQ multiplex PCR; TCRdb's table is partial and in-frame only. The sample includes roughly 71,000 clones, roughly 80% of them seen just once. These receptors have no identified antigens. The source was CD4+ T cells from PBMCs cultured with HCoV-OC43 spike peptides, collected after COVID-19 vaccination. These receptor sequences come from a human donor who received a COVID-19 vaccine. Both conserved end residues are part of each CDR3. The order of the fields is CDR3 protein, J gene, V gene, D gene. A D gene is named only where the DNA matches it firmly.

CDR3: CASSPWGQNQPQHF
J: TRBJ1-5
V: TRBV7-8
D: -

CDR3: CASSEGWTSFSPLHF
J: TRBJ1-6
V: TRBV6-1
D: -

CDR3: CSVGETQYF
J: TRBJ2-5
V: TRBV29-1
D: -

CDR3: CASSRQVDEKLFF
J: TRBJ1-4
V: TRBV6-5
D: -

CDR3: CASSPGPANTEAFF
J: TRBJ1-1
V: TRBV7-2
D: -

CDR3: CASSRQGSYGYTF
J: TRBJ1-2
V: TRBV28
D: TRBD1

CDR3: CASSYLSEQFF
J: TRBJ2-1
V: TRBV6-2/TRBV6-3
D: -

CDR3: CASSSQGPRETQYF
J: TRBJ2-5
V: TRBV18
D: -

CDR3: CASSVATGAYGYTF
J: TRBJ1-2
V: TRBV9
D: -

CDR3: CASSEEFLDTGELFF
J: TRBJ2-2
V: TRBV2
D: -

CDR3: CASSIGLAGGPALEQFF
J: TRBJ2-1
V: TRBV19
D: TRBD2

CDR3: CASSLRPQNNSPLHF
J: TRBJ1-6
V: TRBV5-6
D: -

CDR3: CASSFQYTTNEKLFF
J: TRBJ1-4
V: TRBV6-5
D: -

CDR3: CASSVELAGNSYNEQFF
J: TRBJ2-1
V: TRBV9
D: TRBD2

CDR3: CASTFGDAEKLFF
J: TRBJ1-4
V: TRBV28
D: -

CDR3: CASSPERQAYNEQFF
J: TRBJ2-1
V: TRBV7-2
D: -

CDR3: CASGFQVGETQYF
J: TRBJ2-5
V: TRBV12-5
D: -

CDR3: CATILGTSGSNEQFF
J: TRBJ2-1
V: TRBV2
D: TRBD2

CDR3: CAWSTRTGFLSGNTIYF
J: TRBJ1-3
V: TRBV30
D: TRBD1

CDR3: CASSRDRGRTEAFF
J: TRBJ1-1
V: TRBV5-1
D: TRBD1

CDR3: CASSLSGTPNTGELFF
J: TRBJ2-2
V: TRBV28
D: -

CDR3: CASSSTVTPGELFF
J: TRBJ2-2
V: TRBV7-3
D: -

CDR3: CASSQQRSQETQYF
J: TRBJ2-5
V: TRBV4-3
D: -

CDR3: CATSLSGETWGETQYF
J: TRBJ2-5
V: TRBV24-1
D: TRBD2

CDR3: CASRRSTGTQYF
J: TRBJ2-3
V: TRBV12-3/TRBV12-4
D: -

CDR3: CAIRRGETQYF
J: TRBJ2-5
V: TRBV10-3
D: -

CDR3: CASSIVGYEKLFF
J: TRBJ1-4
V: TRBV19
D: -

CDR3: CASLWNSGGAETQYF
J: TRBJ2-5
V: TRBV2
D: TRBD2

CDR3: CASSLVPGGNYGYTF
J: TRBJ1-2
V: TRBV5-1
D: -

CDR3: CASSESLAGLTSGTQYF
J: TRBJ2-3
V: TRBV10-1
D: TRBD2

CDR3: CASSLGGNTGELFF
J: TRBJ2-2
V: TRBV5-4
D: -